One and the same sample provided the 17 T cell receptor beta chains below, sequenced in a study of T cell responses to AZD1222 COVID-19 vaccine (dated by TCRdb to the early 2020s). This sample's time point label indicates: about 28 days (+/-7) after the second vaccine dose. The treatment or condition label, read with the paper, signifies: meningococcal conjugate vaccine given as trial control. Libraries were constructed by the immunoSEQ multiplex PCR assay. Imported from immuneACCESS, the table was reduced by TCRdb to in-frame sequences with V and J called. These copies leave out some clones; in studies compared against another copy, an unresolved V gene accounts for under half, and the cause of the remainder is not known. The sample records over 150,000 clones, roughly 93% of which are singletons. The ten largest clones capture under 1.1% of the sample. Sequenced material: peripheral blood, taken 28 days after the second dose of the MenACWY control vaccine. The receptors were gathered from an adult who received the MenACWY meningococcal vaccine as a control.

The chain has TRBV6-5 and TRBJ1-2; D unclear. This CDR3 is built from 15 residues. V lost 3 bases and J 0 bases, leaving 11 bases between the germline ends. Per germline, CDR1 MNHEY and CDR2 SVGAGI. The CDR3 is CASSYSGRANYGYTF. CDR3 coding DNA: TGTGCCAGCAGTTATTCAGGACGAGCTAACTATGGCTACACCTTC.

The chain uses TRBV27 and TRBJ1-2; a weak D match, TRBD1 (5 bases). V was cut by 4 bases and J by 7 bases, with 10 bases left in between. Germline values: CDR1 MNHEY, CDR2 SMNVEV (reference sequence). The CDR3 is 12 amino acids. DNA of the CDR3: TGTGCCAGCAGTTGGGGGGGACTTGGCTACACCTTC. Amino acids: CASSWGGLGYTF.

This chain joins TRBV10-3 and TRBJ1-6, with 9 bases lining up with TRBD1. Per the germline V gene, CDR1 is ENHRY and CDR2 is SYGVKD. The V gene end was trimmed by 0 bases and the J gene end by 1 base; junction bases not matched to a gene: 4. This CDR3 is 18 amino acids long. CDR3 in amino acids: CAISESQQGASYNSPLHF. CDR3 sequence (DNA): TGTGCCATCAGTGAGTCTCAACAGGGGGCATCCTATAATTCACCCCTCCACTTT.

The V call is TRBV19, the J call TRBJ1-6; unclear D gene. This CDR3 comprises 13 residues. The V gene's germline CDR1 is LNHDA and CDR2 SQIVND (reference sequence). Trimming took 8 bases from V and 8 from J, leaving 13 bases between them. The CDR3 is CASGRRSDSPLHF. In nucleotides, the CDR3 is TGTGCCAGTGGGCGTCGATCCGATTCACCCCTCCACTTT.

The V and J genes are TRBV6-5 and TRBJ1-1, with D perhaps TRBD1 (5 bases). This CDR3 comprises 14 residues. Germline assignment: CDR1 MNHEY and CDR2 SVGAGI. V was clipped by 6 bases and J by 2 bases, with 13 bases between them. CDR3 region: CASRPTGLNTEAFF. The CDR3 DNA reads TGTGCCAGCAGACCGACGGGACTTAACACTGAAGCTTTCTTT.

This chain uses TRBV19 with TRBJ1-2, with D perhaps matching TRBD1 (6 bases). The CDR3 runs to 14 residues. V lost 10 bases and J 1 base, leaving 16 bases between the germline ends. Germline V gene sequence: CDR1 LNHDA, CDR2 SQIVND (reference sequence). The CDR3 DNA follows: TGTGCCACCTCCACAGGGCCGCTTAACTATGGCTACACCTTC. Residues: CATSTGPLNYGYTF.

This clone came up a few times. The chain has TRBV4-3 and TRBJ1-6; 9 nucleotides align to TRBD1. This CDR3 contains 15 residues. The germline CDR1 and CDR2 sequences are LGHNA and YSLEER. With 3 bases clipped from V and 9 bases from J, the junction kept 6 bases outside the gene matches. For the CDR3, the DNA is TGCGCCAGCAGCCAGGACAGGGGCTCATTTTCACCCCTCCACTTT. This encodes CASSQDRGSFSPLHF.

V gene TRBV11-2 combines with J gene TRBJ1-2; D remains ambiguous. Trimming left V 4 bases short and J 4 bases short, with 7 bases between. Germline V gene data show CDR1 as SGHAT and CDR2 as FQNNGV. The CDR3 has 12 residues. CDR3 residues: CASSSTSYGYTF. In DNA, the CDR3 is TGTGCCAGCAGCTCGACTAGCTATGGCTACACCTTC.

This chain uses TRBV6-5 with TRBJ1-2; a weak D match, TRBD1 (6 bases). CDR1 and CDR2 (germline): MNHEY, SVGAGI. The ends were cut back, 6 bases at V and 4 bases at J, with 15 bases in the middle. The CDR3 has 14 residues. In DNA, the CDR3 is TGTGCCAGCAGCACACAAGGGACAACCTATGGCTACACCTTC. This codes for CASSTQGTTYGYTF.

The CDR3 loop is CASSESLENWEQYF. The CDR3 coding sequence is TGCGCCAGCAGTGAGTCGTTGGAGAATTGGGAGCAGTACTTC. This rearrangement joins TRBV10-2 to TRBJ2-7; D unresolved. The CDR3 has 14 amino acids. From germline, CDR1 is WSHSY and CDR2 SAAADI. V lost 0 bases to trimming and J lost 7 bases, with 13 bases between them.

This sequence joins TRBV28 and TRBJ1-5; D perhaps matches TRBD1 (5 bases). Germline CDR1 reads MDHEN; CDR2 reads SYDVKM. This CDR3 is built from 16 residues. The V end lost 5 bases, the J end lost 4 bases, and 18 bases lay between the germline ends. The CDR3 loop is CASSPLGRGGNQPQHF. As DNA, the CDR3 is TGTGCCAGCAGTCCATTGGGAAGGGGCGGGAATCAGCCCCAGCATTTT.

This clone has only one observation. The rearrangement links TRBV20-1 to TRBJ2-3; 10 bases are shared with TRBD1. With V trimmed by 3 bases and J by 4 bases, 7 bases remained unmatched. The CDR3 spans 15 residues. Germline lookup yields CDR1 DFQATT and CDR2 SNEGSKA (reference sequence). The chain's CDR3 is CSASSGQGVSDTQYF. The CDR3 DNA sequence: TGCAGTGCTAGTTCAGGACAGGGGGTATCAGATACGCAGTATTTT.

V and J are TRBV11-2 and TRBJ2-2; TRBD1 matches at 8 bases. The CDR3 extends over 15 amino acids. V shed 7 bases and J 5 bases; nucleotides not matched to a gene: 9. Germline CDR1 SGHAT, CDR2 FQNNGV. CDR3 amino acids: CASTPGGARTGELFF. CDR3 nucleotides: TGTGCCAGCACCCCAGGGGGCGCGAGAACCGGGGAGCTGTTTTTT.

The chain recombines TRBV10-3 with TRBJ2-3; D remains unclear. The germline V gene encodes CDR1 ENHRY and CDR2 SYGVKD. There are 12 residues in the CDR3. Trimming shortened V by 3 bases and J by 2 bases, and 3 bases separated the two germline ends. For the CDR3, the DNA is TGTGCCATCAGTGATTACACAGATACGCAGTATTTT. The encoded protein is CAISDYTDTQYF.

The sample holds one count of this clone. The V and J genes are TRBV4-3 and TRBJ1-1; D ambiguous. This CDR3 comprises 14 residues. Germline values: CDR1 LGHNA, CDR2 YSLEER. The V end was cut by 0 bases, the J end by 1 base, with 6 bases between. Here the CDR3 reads CASSQEARNTEAFF. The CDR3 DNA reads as TGCGCCAGCAGCCAAGAGGCGAGGAACACTGAAGCTTTCTTT.

Written as DNA, the CDR3 is TGTGCCTGGAGTTTCGGGACAGGGGACCAGCCCCAGCATTTT. Encoded protein: CAWSFGTGDQPQHF. J is TRBJ1-5 and V is TRBV30; 10 bases agree with TRBD1. Germline loops: CDR1 GTSNPN, CDR2 SVGIG (reference sequence). The CDR3 runs to 14 residues. Germline trimming cut 2 bases from V and 7 bases from J; bases unmatched to any gene: 5.

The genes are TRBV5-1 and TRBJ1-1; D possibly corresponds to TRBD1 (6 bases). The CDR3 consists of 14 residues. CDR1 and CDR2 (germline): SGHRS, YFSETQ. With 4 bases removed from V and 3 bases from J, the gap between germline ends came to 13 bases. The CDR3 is CASSLLQGDTEAFF. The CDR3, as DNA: TGCGCCAGCAGCCTTCTACAGGGCGACACTGAAGCTTTCTTT.